A single sample gave rise to the 22 T cell receptor beta chains below, sequenced in a study of blood T cell repertoires in COVID-19. The assay was immunoSEQ multiplex PCR, and TCRdb's table has in-frame clones only and misses some. Counted here are about 220,000 clones, approximately 86% occurring once; the ten biggest clones make up 3% to 4%. Sequencing was performed on peripheral blood. These receptors were collected from a woman of 80 years or more with acute or convalescent COVID-19.

This chain links TRBV19 with TRBJ2-1; a possible D gene is TRBD2 (6 bases). CDR1 and CDR2 (germline): LNHDA, SQIVND (reference sequence). Trimming removed 6 bases from V and 4 bases from J, with 19 bases in between. The CDR3 is made up of 16 amino acids. CDR3 protein: CASSHLRTTTYNEQFF. CDR3 bases: TGTGCCAGTAGCCACCTGCGGACTACAACTTACAATGAGCAGTTCTTC.

This chain links TRBV4-3 with TRBJ2-1, with 8 bases matching TRBD1. CDR1 LGHNA and CDR2 YSLEER come from the germline V gene. With V trimmed by 3 bases and J by 3 bases, 4 bases remained unmatched. The CDR3 extends over 15 amino acids. CDR3 bases: TGCGCCAGCAGCCAGGGACAGGACAACTACAATGAGCAGTTCTTC. Its protein is CASSQGQDNYNEQFF.

The chain has TRBV7-6 and TRBJ2-3; D is perhaps TRBD2 (6 bases). The V gene lost 4 bases and the J gene lost 3 bases, with 14 bases spanning the gap. The V gene's germline CDR1 is SGHVS and CDR2 FNYEAQ. This CDR3 spans 15 amino acids. CDR3 bases: TGTGCCAGCAGCTCATTGCTAGCGAGGACAGATACGCAGTATTTT. Amino acids: CASSSLLARTDTQYF.

The rearrangement uses TRBV7-8 and TRBJ2-7; D gene uncertain. Looked up from germline, CDR1 is SGHVS and CDR2 is FQNEAQ. Trimming stripped 2 bases from V and 3 bases from J, with 11 bases between. CDR3 length: 14 amino acids. The CDR3 is CASSLISVDYEQYF. The CDR3 DNA reads as TGTGCCAGCAGCTTAATTTCGGTTGACTACGAGCAGTACTTC.

This clone was seen more than once but under ten times. The CDR3 reads CASSYGQGGYGYTF. Written as DNA, the CDR3 is TGTGCCAGCAGCTATGGACAGGGAGGCTATGGCTACACCTTC. This rearrangement joins TRBV3-1 (or the pseudogene TRBV3-2) to TRBJ1-2, with 8 bases aligning to TRBD1. After removal of 5 bases from V and 4 bases from J, the junction contained 6 bases not matched to a gene. The CDR3 length is 14 residues. Germline V gives CDR1 LGHDT, CDR2 YNNKEL (reference sequence).

This chain links TRBV7-9 with TRBJ1-6; the match to TRBD1 covers 9 bases. CDR1 is SEHNR, CDR2 FQNEAQ, per germline (reference sequence). The CDR3 covers 15 residues. J lost 6 bases, V lost 5 bases, and 5 bases had no gene match. The DNA for the CDR3 is TGTGCCAGCAGCCCGCGACAGGGGGGTAATTCACCCCTCCACTTT. Protein product: CASSPRQGGNSPLHF. The full variable domain, with the rest looked up from reference TRBV7-9 and TRBJ1-6, is DTGVSQNPRHKITKRGQNVTFRCDPISEHNRLYWYRQTLGQGPEFLTYFQNEAQLEKSRLLSDRFSAERPKGSFSTLEIQRTEQGDSAMYLCASSPRQGGNSPLHFGNGTRLTVT.

The chain employs TRBV19 and TRBJ1-4; 7 bases line up with TRBD1. The CDR3 spans 16 residues. Germline V gene lookup returns CDR1 LNHDA and CDR2 SQIVND (reference sequence). The ends lost 3 bases at V and 2 bases at J; junction bases unmatched: 6. This CDR3 reads CASSIQGVRTNEKLFF. The CDR3 DNA sequence: TGTGCCAGTAGTATTCAGGGGGTGAGGACTAATGAAAAACTGTTTTTT.

The CDR3 DNA follows: TGCGCCAGCAGCTTGGTACAGGGGCCCGACTATGGCTACACCTTC. Its protein is CASSLVQGPDYGYTF. The chain couples TRBV5-1 to TRBJ1-2; TRBD1 aligns across 7 bases. Trimming at V came to 0 bases and at J to 3 bases, leaving 5 bases not matched to a gene. CDR1 and CDR2 (germline): SGHRS, YFSETQ. This CDR3 is built from 15 residues. The full variable domain, rest sourced from reference TRBV5-1 and TRBJ1-2, is KAGVTQTPRYLIKTRGQQVTLSCSPISGHRSVSWYQQTPGQGLQFLFEYFSETQRNKGNFPGRFSGRQFSNSRSEMNVSTLELGDSALYLCASSLVQGPDYGYTFGSGTRLTVV.

The genes are TRBV5-1 and TRBJ2-2, with 8 bases fitting TRBD1. Germline CDR1 SGHRS, CDR2 YFSETQ. This CDR3 is built from 15 residues. With 0 bases clipped from V and 4 bases from J, the junction kept 2 bases outside the gene matches. The CDR3 DNA reads as TGCGCCAGCAGCTTGGAGACAGGGGTCACCGGGGAGCTGTTTTTT. It yields the protein CASSLETGVTGELFF.

The gene calls are TRBV28 and TRBJ1-3, with TRBD1 identical over 8 bases. The CDR3 is made up of 16 amino acids. Germline assignment: CDR1 MDHEN and CDR2 SYDVKM. Trimming took 4 bases from V and 4 from J; bases not matched to a gene: 9. This CDR3 reads CASSSPGTGSGNTIYF. The CDR3 DNA is TGTGCCAGCAGTTCCCCCGGGACAGGTTCAGGAAACACCATATATTTT.

CDR3 protein: CASSRRTVDTEAFF. In nucleotides, the CDR3 is TGTGCCAGCAGCCGGAGGACGGTGGACACTGAAGCTTTCTTT. J is TRBJ1-1 and V is TRBV13; D uncertain. CDR1 is PRHDT, CDR2 FYEKMQ, per germline (reference sequence). CDR3 length equals 14 residues. Trimming stripped 5 bases from V and 3 bases from J, with 13 bases between.

This clone was found once. The chain links TRBV4-1 to TRBJ1-2; possibly TRBD1 for D (5 bases). The CDR3 covers 17 residues. The V end lost 4 bases, the J end lost 4 bases, and 22 bases lay between the germline ends. Germline CDR1 and CDR2: MGHRA and YSYEKL. The CDR3 DNA follows: TGCGCCAGCAGCCTAAAAGTCGACAGCTTAAGGGTCTATGGCTACACCTTC. Its protein product is CASSLKVDSLRVYGYTF.

This clone was recorded a few times. The V call is TRBV4-2, the J call TRBJ2-7, with 9 bases that match TRBD1. This CDR3 is 17 amino acids long. Germline V CDR1 and CDR2: LGHNA, YNFKEQ. J lost 4 bases, V lost 0 bases, and 10 bases had no gene match. The CDR3 sequence: CASSQDTHDRGLYEQYF. DNA for the CDR3: TGTGCCAGCAGCCAAGATACACATGACAGGGGGTTATACGAGCAGTACTTC.

The J gene is TRBJ1-6, the V gene TRBV6-5, with D tentatively TRBD1 (5 bases). This CDR3 contains 16 residues. V was pared by 2 bases and J by 0 bases, with 8 bases between. Looked up from germline, CDR1 is MNHEY and CDR2 is SVGAGI. CDR3: CASSYEGVSYNSPLHF. The CDR3 DNA reads TGTGCCAGCAGTTACGAAGGGGTCTCCTATAATTCACCCCTCCACTTT.

This chain uses TRBV20-1 with TRBJ2-1, with TRBD2 as a possible D gene (5 bases). The CDR3 has 11 amino acids. Germline V gives CDR1 DFQATT, CDR2 SNEGSKA (reference sequence). V dropped 2 bases and J dropped 10 bases, with 9 bases sitting between them. Written as DNA, the CDR3 is TGCAGTGCTAGACCGGGAAAAGAGCAGTTCTTC. This translates into CSARPGKEQFF.

V and J are TRBV2 and TRBJ2-2; possible D gene TRBD1, 5 bases. Looked up from germline, CDR1 is SNHLY and CDR2 is FYNNEI. Trimming removed 10 bases from V and 7 bases from J, with 13 bases in between. The CDR3 contains 12 residues. In DNA form, the CDR3 reads TGTGCCACCGAGGTTAGGGGCGGGGAGCTGTTTTTT. Encoded protein: CATEVRGGELFF.

This rearrangement joins TRBV5-1 to TRBJ2-5; a possible D gene is TRBD1 (5 bases). The length of the CDR3 is 14 residues. Per the germline V gene, CDR1 is SGHRS and CDR2 is YFSETQ. Between the trimmed V and J ends, which lost 2 bases and 2 bases, there was a span of 10 bases. The chain's CDR3 is CASSFPPGQETQYF. The CDR3 DNA sequence: TGCGCCAGCAGCTTTCCCCCAGGGCAAGAGACCCAGTACTTC. The variable domain in full, completed from reference TRBV5-1 and TRBJ2-5, reads KAGVTQTPRYLIKTRGQQVTLSCSPISGHRSVSWYQQTPGQGLQFLFEYFSETQRNKGNFPGRFSGRQFSNSRSEMNVSTLELGDSALYLCASSFPPGQETQYFGPGTRLLVL.

This chain uses TRBV5-1 with TRBJ1-3, with 12 nucleotides matching TRBD1. The CDR3 covers 16 residues. Germline CDR1 and CDR2: SGHRS and YFSETQ. V shed 4 bases, J shed 6 bases, and the junction held 8 bases outside the gene matches. In nucleotides, the CDR3 is TGCGCCAGCAGCCCCGGGACAGGGGGCTTTGTAAACACCATATATTTT. Its protein is CASSPGTGGFVNTIYF. The whole variable domain, remainder taken from reference TRBV5-1 and TRBJ1-3, is KAGVTQTPRYLIKTRGQQVTLSCSPISGHRSVSWYQQTPGQGLQFLFEYFSETQRNKGNFPGRFSGRQFSNSRSEMNVSTLELGDSALYLCASSPGTGGFVNTIYFGEGSWLTVV.

The chain recombines TRBV13 with TRBJ1-3; TRBD1 might be the D (6 bases). The CDR3 sequence is 16 residues long. V dropped 3 bases and J dropped 4 bases, with 16 bases sitting between them. Germline loops: CDR1 PRHDT, CDR2 FYEKMQ (reference sequence). Written as DNA, the CDR3 is TGTGCCAGCAGCTTGGAACCGGGACACCGAGGAAACACCATATATTTT. As protein: CASSLEPGHRGNTIYF.

The chain joins TRBV27 to TRBJ2-7; 9 bases are shared with TRBD1. V lost 3 bases, J lost 3 bases, and 6 bases stayed unmatched. Germline values: CDR1 MNHEY, CDR2 SMNVEV (reference sequence). The CDR3 has 15 amino acids. CDR3 DNA: TGTGCCAGCAGTTTGCGACAGGGGGTTCTCTACGAGCAGTACTTC. Translated, it gives CASSLRQGVLYEQYF.

The chain joins TRBV11-3 to TRBJ1-2; D is ambiguous. V lost 0 bases and J lost 3, with 8 bases in between. The CDR3 length is 14 residues. CDR1 is SGHNT, CDR2 YENEEA, per germline. CDR3 residues: CASSLDRQDYGYTF. The DNA for the CDR3 is TGTGCCAGCAGCTTAGATCGACAAGACTATGGCTACACCTTC. Together with reference TRBV11-3 and TRBJ1-2, the CDR3 gives the full variable domain: EAGVVQSPRYKIIEKKQPVAFWCNPISGHNTLYWYLQNLGQGPELLIRYENEEAVDDSQLPKDRFSAERLKGVDSTLKIQPAELGDSAVYLCASSLDRQDYGYTFGSGTRLTVV.

The V and J genes are TRBV4-2 and TRBJ2-2, with 10 bases aligning to TRBD1. Germline values: CDR1 LGHNA, CDR2 YNFKEQ. V lost 3 bases, J lost 4 bases, and 5 bases stayed unmatched. The CDR3 is 16 residues long. The CDR3 region is CASSQPGQGSTGELFF. The DNA for the CDR3 is TGTGCCAGCAGCCAGCCGGGACAGGGGAGCACCGGGGAGCTGTTTTTT.